This note documents a single T cell receptor (beta chain) sequence. The antigen remains unidentified. The data originate from a study of early T cells in non-severe SARS-CoV-2 infection. Overall study context: Chains stayed unpaired after sequencing of bulk RNA from unsorted whole blood.

Researchers tagged individual cDNA molecules with unique molecular identifiers. TCRdb ran MiXCR on the 5' RACE reads and lists one entry per CDR3 protein. Of tens of thousands of distinct CDR3 sequences listed, roughly 7% are singletons. Between the trimmed V and J ends, which lost 10 bases and 5 bases, there was a span of 14 bases. This CDR3 region has 12 residues. Germline V lookup: CDR1 ENHRY, CDR2 SYGVKD. Study-level findings and limits: VDJdb matching, biased toward anti-spike CD8 responses, missed private and CD4 specificities.

Material for sequencing was whole blood. This clonotype originated in an adult who was a healthcare worker with PCR-confirmed SARS-CoV-2 infection or an uninfected control (not recorded which). The V call is TRBV10-3, the J call TRBJ2-5, with D uncertain. For the CDR3, the DNA is TGTGCCACCTCCGATGGGTTCGAGACCCAGTACTTC. This gives the protein CATSDGFETQYF.